The entry below describes one TCR beta chain. What it recognizes is unknown. CD45RO/CCR7/CD25/CD127/CD95/CD27 staining was used to isolate CD4+ naive, central memory, regulatory and stem cell-like memory cells by sorting. These data come from a study of beta chain features in type 1 diabetes. Study conclusions and caveats: Across all four CD4+ subsets, people with type 1 diabetes showed modestly shorter TCRB CDR3s. Within patients, naive, central memory and Treg TCRB repertoires seemed more similar than within healthy donors. Whatever favoring of shorter templates PCR might show would apply equally to patients and controls. Using cDNA template may skew counts toward highly expressing activated cells.

All of the isolated RNA was reverse transcribed, so expressed TCRB transcripts were sequenced. The assay was immunoSEQ multiplex PCR, and TCRdb's table has in-frame clones only and misses some. The top ten hold 0.017% of the sample, which has about 250,000 clones, approximately 11% seen once. The TCR originated in a man in his thirties or forties with type 1 diabetes. Sequencing used naive CD4+ T cells from blood.

CDR3 protein: CASSLKFERGGNEQFF. DNA for the CDR3: TGTGCCAGCAGCTTAAAGTTCGAGCGGGGGGGCAATGAGCAGTTCTTC. V and J are TRBV7-2 and TRBJ2-1, with 10 bases lining up with TRBD2. Germline CDR1 SGHTA, CDR2 FQGNSA. The CDR3 covers 16 residues. V was clipped by 2 bases and J by 6 bases; unmatched bases: 7.